Below are 15 T cell receptor beta chains sequenced from a single sample in a study of cytomegalovirus exposure and HLA in healthy donors. The PCR employed 60 Vbeta primers together with 13 Jbeta primers. Measured with immunoSEQ multiplex PCR; TCRdb has only the in-frame clones, and not every one. The sample includes 95,000 to 150,000 clones, 75% to 80% of them seen just once. The specimen sequenced was PBMCs. The receptors stem from a woman between 40 and 50 years old in good health and CMV-seronegative.

This rearrangement joins TRBV5-4 to TRBJ2-7; the match to TRBD1 covers 9 bases. The ends lost 4 bases at V and 0 bases at J; junction bases unmatched: 5. The CDR3 is made up of 15 amino acids. CDR1 and CDR2 (germline): SGHNT, YYREEE (reference sequence). This CDR3 is CASSPRQGGSYEQYF. CDR3 bases: TGTGCCAGCAGCCCGCGACAGGGGGGCTCCTACGAGCAGTACTTC. The full variable domain, in which reference TRBV5-4 and TRBJ2-7 provide the parts outside the CDR3, is ETGVTQSPTHLIKTRGQQVTLRCSSQSGHNTVSWYQQALGQGPQFIFQYYREEENGRGNFPPRFSGLQFPNYSSELNVNALELDDSALYLCASSPRQGGSYEQYFGPGTRLTVT.

This clone showed up just once. The rearrangement joins TRBV5-6 to TRBJ2-1, with TRBD2 as a possible D gene (7 bases). This CDR3 is built from 17 residues. CDR1 SGHDT and CDR2 YYEEEE come from the germline V gene. Trimming removed 4 bases at V and 8 bases at J, with 25 bases between. CDR3 amino acids: CASSRRGRGRGGYEQFF. As DNA, the CDR3 is TGTGCCAGCAGCCGTCGGGGGCGGGGGCGGGGAGGCTATGAGCAGTTCTTC.

The CDR3 loop is CASSISTALGIQYF. The CDR3 DNA reads TGTGCCAGTAGTATTTCGACAGCGTTGGGCATTCAGTACTTC. This sequence joins TRBV19 and TRBJ2-4; D is perhaps TRBD1 (5 bases). V lost 3 bases, J lost 9 bases, and 15 bases lay in between. This CDR3 spans 14 amino acids. Per the germline V gene, CDR1 is LNHDA and CDR2 is SQIVND (reference sequence).

The chain links TRBV6-5 to TRBJ2-1; D is uncertain. Germline CDR1 and CDR2: MNHEY and SVGAGI. This CDR3 is built from 15 residues. The V and J ends lost 5 bases and 3 bases respectively, with 14 bases between them. The CDR3 region has the DNA TGTGCCAGCAGTAAAAACAGCTACCGCTACAATGAGCAGTTCTTC. It yields the protein CASSKNSYRYNEQFF.

The table lists this clone with a count of one. V and J are TRBV7-2 and TRBJ1-2, with D possibly matching TRBD1 (6 bases). Per the germline V gene, CDR1 is SGHTA and CDR2 is FQGNSA. The CDR3 covers 14 residues. Trimming stripped 6 bases from V and 5 bases from J, with 16 bases between. The CDR3 sequence: CASSTSWGQYGYTF. As DNA, the CDR3 is TGTGCCAGCAGTACCTCGTGGGGGCAATATGGCTACACCTTC. Full variable domain (remainder filled in from reference TRBV7-2 and TRBJ1-2): GAGVSQSPSNKVTEKGKDVELRCDPISGHTALYWYRQSLGQGLEFLIYFQGNSAPDKSGLPSDRFSAERTGGSVSTLTIQRTQQEDSAVYLCASSTSWGQYGYTFGSGTRLTVV.

This chain uses TRBV4-2 with TRBJ2-5; 11 bases fit TRBD2. This CDR3 has 24 residues. Germline V CDR1 and CDR2: LGHNA, YNFKEQ. Trimming cost V 4 bases and J 5 bases; bases outside gene matches: 33. CDR3 protein: CASSRELYRVLAGDVRVKEETQYF. In DNA, the CDR3 is TGTGCCAGCAGCCGAGAACTCTACAGGGTACTAGCGGGAGACGTTCGGGTCAAGGAGGAGACCCAGTACTTC.

The gene calls are TRBV5-4 and TRBJ2-7, with D tentatively TRBD2 (6 bases). Looked up from germline, CDR1 is SGHNT and CDR2 is YYREEE (reference sequence). This CDR3 comprises 15 residues. V was pared by 4 bases and J by 1 base, with 15 bases between. The CDR3 protein is CASSRGSGRSYEQYF. In DNA, the CDR3 is TGTGCCAGCAGCCGAGGGTCCGGGAGATCCTACGAGCAGTACTTC.

The chain carries TRBV11-2 and TRBJ2-7, with a tentative D call TRBD1 (6 bases). The CDR3 runs 16 residues. Trimming took 6 bases from V and 4 from J, leaving 22 bases between them. The germline V gene has CDR1 SGHAT and CDR2 FQNNGV. In nucleotides, the CDR3 is TGTGCCAGCAGTCGTAACCCCACGGACAGTTTGTACGAGCAGTACTTC. This codes for CASSRNPTDSLYEQYF.

This sequence joins TRBV9 and TRBJ1-2, with D tentatively TRBD1 (5 bases). This CDR3 is built from 14 residues. Trimming removed 1 base from V and 2 bases from J, with 9 bases in between. Germline V gene sequence: CDR1 SGDLS, CDR2 YYNGEE. CDR3 sequence (DNA): TGTGCCAGCAGCGTACATCCAGGGAACTATGGCTACACCTTC. Translating gives CASSVHPGNYGYTF.

The genes are TRBV27 and TRBJ1-2; the match to TRBD1 covers 7 bases. The CDR3 consists of 15 residues. Germline V gene data show CDR1 as MNHEY and CDR2 as SMNVEV (reference sequence). With V trimmed by 0 bases and J by 5 bases, 6 bases remained unmatched. This CDR3 is CASSLSQGQRYGYTF. The CDR3, as DNA: TGTGCCAGCAGTTTATCACAGGGGCAGAGATATGGCTACACCTTC.

This clone has only a few counts. The J gene is TRBJ2-5, the V gene TRBV2; 8 bases align to TRBD2. Per the germline V gene, CDR1 is SNHLY and CDR2 is FYNNEI. The CDR3 length is 16 residues. V shed 4 bases, J shed 3 bases, and the junction held 10 bases outside the gene matches. CDR3 sequence: CASSASGLPFKETQYF. The CDR3 DNA reads as TGTGCCAGCAGTGCTAGCGGGCTACCCTTTAAAGAGACCCAGTACTTC.

The rearrangement joins TRBV4-3 to TRBJ2-3; D is unresolved. The length of the CDR3 is 14 residues. Germline assignment: CDR1 LGHNA and CDR2 YSLEER. The V end lost 0 bases, the J end lost 3 bases, and 7 bases lay between the germline ends. The CDR3 nucleotides read TGCGCCAGCAGCCAAGATTTCCAGACAGATACGCAGTATTTT. Protein product: CASSQDFQTDTQYF.

V gene TRBV7-9 combines with J gene TRBJ2-5; no clear D. CDR3 length equals 12 residues. Germline loops: CDR1 SEHNR, CDR2 FQNEAQ (reference sequence). Trimming cost V 5 bases and J 3 bases, with 7 bases left between them. The CDR3 here is CASSQGEETQYF. For the CDR3, the DNA is TGTGCCAGCAGCCAAGGAGAAGAGACCCAGTACTTC.

V and J are TRBV27 and TRBJ1-1; TRBD1 matches at 8 bases. Germline CDR1 MNHEY, CDR2 SMNVEV (reference sequence). The CDR3 is 15 amino acids. After removal of 3 bases from V and 1 base from J, the junction contained 4 bases not matched to a gene. The CDR3, as DNA: TGTGCCAGCAGTTTGTCAGGGGGCGGGAACACTGAAGCTTTCTTT. Translation: CASSLSGGGNTEAFF.

V is TRBV18 and J is TRBJ2-1; 11 bases are a match to TRBD2. V gave up 2 bases and J gave up 7 bases; unmatched junction bases: 4. The CDR3 runs 15 residues. The germline gives CDR1 KGHSH, CDR2 LQKENI. The CDR3 is CASSPKGLAVNEQFF. CDR3 nucleotide sequence: TGTGCCAGCTCACCAAAGGGACTAGCGGTTAATGAGCAGTTCTTC.